These 17 T cell receptor beta chains were all obtained from the same sample, sequenced in a study of T cells expressing NK-cell markers. Following a re-call of the 5' RACE reads, TCRdb has one entry per CDR3 protein and lacks DNA. The sample data list about 370,000 distinct CDR3 sequences. Sequenced: blood T cells: a sorted CD56 or NKG2C T cell subset, CD4+ or CD8+ T cells, or bulk PBMC T cells (not recorded which). Receptor source: a woman aged 45 to 65 in good health.

The chain is built from TRBV11-2 and TRBJ1-2. The CDR3 consists of 17 residues. Germline lookup yields CDR1 SGHAT and CDR2 FQNNGV. CDR3 sequence reads: CASSLALGGAGPRGYTF.

The chain joins TRBV12-3 or TRBV12-4 to TRBJ2-1; TCRdb reports TRBD2, a call that lacks DNA to check it against. There are 17 residues in the CDR3. The CDR3: CASSLWGTSGRWNEQFF.

The genes are TRBV12-3 or TRBV12-4 and TRBJ1-2; TCRdb indicates TRBD1, and absent DNA this call remains unverified. The CDR3 has 14 residues. The chain's CDR3 is CASSLSGQGYGYTF.

The rearrangement joins TRBV3-1 to TRBJ2-1; TCRdb selects TRBD1, and the lack of DNA leaves this call unchecked. There are 17 residues in the CDR3. Germline CDR1 and CDR2: LGHDT and YNNKEL (reference sequence). CDR3 residues: CASSQDKRQGAYNEQFF.

This chain uses TRBV5-1 with TRBJ2-2. Per the germline V gene, CDR1 is SGHRS and CDR2 is YFSETQ. The CDR3 is 14 residues long. This CDR3 reads CASSKDQNTGELFF.

The chain carries TRBV12-3 or TRBV12-4 and TRBJ1-5; TCRdb's D call, TRBD1, is unchecked because there is no DNA. This CDR3 has 14 amino acids. CDR3 residues: CASSQAGGGQPQHF.

This chain links TRBV3-1 with TRBJ2-2; TCRdb's D call, TRBD1, is unchecked because there is no DNA. From germline, CDR1 is LGHDT and CDR2 YNNKEL (reference sequence). The CDR3 consists of 18 residues. The CDR3 spells CASSHDGTGGAVTGELFF.

The chain joins TRBV4-1 to TRBJ2-2. Germline CDR1 is MGHRA and CDR2 is YSYEKL. CDR3 length equals 15 residues. CDR3 loop: CASSQRTRNTGELFF.

This chain uses TRBV15 with TRBJ2-1; no DNA is available, so the TRBD2 call from TCRdb remains unchecked. In germline, CDR1 is LNHNV, CDR2 YYDKDF (reference sequence). CDR3 length: 14 amino acids. The CDR3 region is CATSKRAGANEQFF.

The chain combines TRBV20-1 with TRBJ2-1; TCRdb indicates TRBD2, and absent DNA this call remains unverified. The V gene's germline CDR1 is DFQATT and CDR2 SNEGSKA (reference sequence). The CDR3 spans 13 residues. This CDR3 is CSARRDGRGEQFF.

This chain links TRBV5-1 with TRBJ1-6; TCRdb lists TRBD1, though no DNA is available to test this call. Germline values: CDR1 SGHRS, CDR2 YFSETQ. This CDR3 region has 15 residues. The CDR3 reads CASSLQGLENSPLHF.

The chain joins TRBV27 to TRBJ2-5; without DNA, the TCRdb call of TRBD2 cannot be checked. CDR1 is MNHEY, CDR2 SMNVEV, per germline (reference sequence). The CDR3 contains 16 residues. CDR3 sequence reads: CASSPLLAVSGETQYF.

J is TRBJ1-1 and V is TRBV3-1; the TRBD1 assignment by TCRdb is unverifiable without DNA. Looked up from germline, CDR1 is LGHDT and CDR2 is YNNKEL (reference sequence). The CDR3 length is 13 residues. CDR3 sequence reads: CASSRGQGIEAFF.

This sequence joins TRBV12-3 or TRBV12-4 and TRBJ1-5. This CDR3 region has 15 residues. The chain's CDR3 is CASTSIARPREPQHF.

The chain recombines TRBV20-1 with TRBJ1-6. This CDR3 is built from 14 residues. Looked up from germline, CDR1 is DFQATT and CDR2 is SNEGSKA (reference sequence). CDR3 region: CSANHGSENSPLHF.

The V and J genes are TRBV12-3 or TRBV12-4 and TRBJ2-1. This CDR3 has 14 amino acids. This CDR3 reads CASSFSDIHNEQFF.

The chain uses TRBV20-1 and TRBJ2-1; TCRdb proposes TRBD2, but this gene call is untestable without DNA. Germline CDR1 DFQATT, CDR2 SNEGSKA (reference sequence). This CDR3 is built from 15 residues. The CDR3 sequence is CSARALAGGGGEQFF.